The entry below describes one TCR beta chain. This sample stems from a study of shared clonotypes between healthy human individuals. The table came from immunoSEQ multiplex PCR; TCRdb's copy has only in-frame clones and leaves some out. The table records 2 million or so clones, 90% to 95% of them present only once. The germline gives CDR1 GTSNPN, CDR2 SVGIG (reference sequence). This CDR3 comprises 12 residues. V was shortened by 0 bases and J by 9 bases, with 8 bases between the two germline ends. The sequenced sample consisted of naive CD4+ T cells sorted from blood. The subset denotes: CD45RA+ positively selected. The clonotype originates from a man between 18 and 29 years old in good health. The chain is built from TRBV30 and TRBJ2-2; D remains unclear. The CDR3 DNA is TGTGCCTGGAGTGTAGGCCCGCGGGAGCTGTTTTTT. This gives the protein CAWSVGPRELFF. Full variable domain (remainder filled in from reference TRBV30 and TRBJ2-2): SQTIHQWPATLVQPVGSPLSLECTVEGTSNPNLYWYRQAAGRGLQLLFYSVGIGQISSEVPQNLSASRPQDRQFILSSKKLLLSDSGFYLCAWSVGPRELFFGEGSRLTVL.